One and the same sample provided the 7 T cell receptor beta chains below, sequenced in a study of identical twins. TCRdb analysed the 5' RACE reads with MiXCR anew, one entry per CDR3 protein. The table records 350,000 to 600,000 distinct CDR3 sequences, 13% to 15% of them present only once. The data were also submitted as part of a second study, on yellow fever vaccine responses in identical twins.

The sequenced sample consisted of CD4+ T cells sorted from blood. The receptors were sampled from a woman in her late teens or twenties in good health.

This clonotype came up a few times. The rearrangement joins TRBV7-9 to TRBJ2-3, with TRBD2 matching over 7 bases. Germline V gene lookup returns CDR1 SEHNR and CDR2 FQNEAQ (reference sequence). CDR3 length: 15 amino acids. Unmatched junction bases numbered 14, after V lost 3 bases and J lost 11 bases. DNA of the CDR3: TGTGCCAGCAGCTTCCCTCGAACGGGGGGTTTTATGCAGTATTTT. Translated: CASSFPRTGGFMQYF.

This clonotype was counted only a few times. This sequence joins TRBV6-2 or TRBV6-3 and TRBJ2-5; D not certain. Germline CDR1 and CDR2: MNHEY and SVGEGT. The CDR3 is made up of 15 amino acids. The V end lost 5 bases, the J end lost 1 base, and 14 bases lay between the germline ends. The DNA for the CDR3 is TGTGCCAGCAGTCGACTGGAACCCCGCCAAGAGACCCAGTACTTC. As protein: CASSRLEPRQETQYF.

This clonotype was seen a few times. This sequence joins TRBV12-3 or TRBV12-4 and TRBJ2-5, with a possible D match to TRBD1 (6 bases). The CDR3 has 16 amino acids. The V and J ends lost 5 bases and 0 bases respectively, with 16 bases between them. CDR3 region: CASSGKQGWYQETQYF. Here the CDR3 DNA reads TGTGCCAGCAGTGGTAAACAGGGTTGGTACCAAGAGACCCAGTACTTC.

CDR3 sequence: CASSYKRGGTDTQYF. For the CDR3, the DNA is TGTGCCAGCAGTTATAAACGGGGGGGCACAGATACGCAGTATTTT. The rearrangement uses TRBV6-5 and TRBJ2-3, with TRBD2 matching over 7 bases. The V and J ends lost 3 bases and 1 base, in that order; junction bases with no gene match: 4. The CDR3 is 15 residues long. CDR1 is MNHEY, CDR2 SVGAGI, per germline.

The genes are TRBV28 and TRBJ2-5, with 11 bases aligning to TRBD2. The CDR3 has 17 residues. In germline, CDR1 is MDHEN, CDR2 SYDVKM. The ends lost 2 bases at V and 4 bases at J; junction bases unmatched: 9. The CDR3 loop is CASSLGNLAGGRETQYF. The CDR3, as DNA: TGTGCCAGCAGTTTAGGTAATCTAGCGGGAGGTCGAGAGACCCAGTACTTC.

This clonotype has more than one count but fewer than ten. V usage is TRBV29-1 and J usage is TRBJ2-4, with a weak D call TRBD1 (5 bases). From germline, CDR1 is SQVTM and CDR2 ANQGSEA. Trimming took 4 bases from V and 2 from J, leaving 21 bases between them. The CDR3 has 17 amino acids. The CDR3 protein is CSVAHSAGRISKNIQYF. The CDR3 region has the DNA TGCAGCGTTGCCCACTCGGCAGGGCGGATTTCCAAAAACATTCAGTACTTC.

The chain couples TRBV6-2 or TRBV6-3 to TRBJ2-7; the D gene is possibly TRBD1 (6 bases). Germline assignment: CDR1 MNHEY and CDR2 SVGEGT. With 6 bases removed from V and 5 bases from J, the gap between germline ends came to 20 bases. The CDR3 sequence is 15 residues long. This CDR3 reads CASREQGSAVHEQYF. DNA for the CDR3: TGTGCCAGCAGGGAACAGGGTTCGGCGGTACACGAGCAGTACTTC.